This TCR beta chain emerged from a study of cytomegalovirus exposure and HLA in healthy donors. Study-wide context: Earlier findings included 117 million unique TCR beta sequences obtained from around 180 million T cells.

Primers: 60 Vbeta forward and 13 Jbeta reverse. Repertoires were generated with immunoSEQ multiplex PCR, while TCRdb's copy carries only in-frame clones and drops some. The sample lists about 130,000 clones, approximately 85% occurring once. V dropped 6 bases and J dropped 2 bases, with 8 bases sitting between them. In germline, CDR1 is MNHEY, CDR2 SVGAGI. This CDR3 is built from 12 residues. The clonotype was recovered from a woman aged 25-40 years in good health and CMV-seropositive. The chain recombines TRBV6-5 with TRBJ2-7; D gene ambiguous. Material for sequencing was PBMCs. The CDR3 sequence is CASSQSPYEQYF. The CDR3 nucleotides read TGTGCCAGCAGCCAGTCTCCCTACGAGCAGTACTTC.